This TCR beta chain was captured in a study of shared clonotypes between healthy human individuals. This CDR3 is 16 amino acids long. V was cut by 6 bases and J by 3 bases, with 18 bases left in between. CDR1 is SGHRS, CDR2 YFSETQ, per germline. An assay was performed, and its level was deep. Each subset's genomic DNA was split evenly across several immunoSEQ plates. Source study methods: Without quality scores, immunoSEQ junctional reads could not be filtered like full-length reads. Generated by immunoSEQ multiplex PCR, the TCRdb table keeps only in-frame clones and is missing some. D and trimming were read from the DNA, whereas the V and J calls and clone size are those reported in that table. The sample has roughly 700,000 clones, roughly 70% seen once.

Material: memory CD4+ T cells sorted from blood. As to subset: CD45RA-negative fraction. This clonotype originated in a woman under 40 in good health. J is TRBJ2-2 and V is TRBV5-1, with D possibly TRBD2 on 6 matching bases. CDR3 coding DNA: TGCGCCAGCATCCCGGGGGAGAGGCCCTACACCGGGGAGCTGTTTTTT. This translates into CASIPGERPYTGELFF.